This TCR beta chain was obtained from a study of T-cell memory formation after mild COVID-19. In the study overall: TCR clusters were mostly confined to one donor each.

Regarding the study as a whole: Balance between CD4 and CD8 was seen in clones contracting day 15 to 85, and a CD4+ lean was seen in later expanders.

V was clipped by 7 bases and J by 4 bases; unmatched bases: 2. The CDR3 runs to 13 residues. The germline gives CDR1 MNHEY, CDR2 SVGAGI. TCRdb reanalysed the 5' RACE reads using MiXCR and keeps one entry per CDR3 protein. The sample records about 400,000 distinct CDR3 sequences, approximately 18% being singletons. This clonotype was found a few times. Its antigen is not known. The receptor was isolated from a man in his late teens or twenties who had mild COVID-19 (a few samples of this study predate the infection). Cell type and time point are not known. Sequencing was performed on PBMCs or a T cell subset sorted from them (not recorded which). This chain uses TRBV6-5 with TRBJ2-4; 9 positions agree with TRBD1. The CDR3 loop reads CASTGQGKNIQYF. The CDR3 nucleotides read TGTGCCAGCACCGGACAGGGGAAAAACATTCAGTACTTC.